The 21 T cell receptor beta chains given below trace back to one sample, sequenced in a study of blood T cell repertoires in COVID-19. Using immunoSEQ multiplex PCR, the repertoire was profiled, and TCRdb retains in-frame clones only, with some absent. The sample shows about 270,000 clones, 80% to 90% of them seen only once. Sequenced: PBMCs or T cells enriched from blood (not recorded which). The receptors shown here come from a young woman who had recovered from COVID-19.

Within the sample, this clone is medium-sized (0.01 to 0.1%). This chain connects TRBV6-4 to TRBJ2-3; 12 bases align to TRBD2. The V gene's germline CDR1 is MRHNA and CDR2 SNTAGT. The CDR3 runs to 20 residues. With V trimmed by 3 bases and J by 1 base, 14 bases remained unmatched. The CDR3: CASSEVSSGGASFGTDTQYF. CDR3 coding DNA: TGTGCCAGCAGTGAGGTCTCTAGCGGGGGGGCCTCGTTCGGCACAGATACGCAGTATTTT.

This chain links TRBV7-9 with TRBJ1-5; a possible D gene is TRBD1 (6 bases). The CDR3 runs to 13 residues. Germline-derived CDR1 and CDR2 are SEHNR and FQNEAQ (reference sequence). Trimming took off 6 bases at V and 8 bases at J, with 14 bases between the two ends. CDR3 coding DNA: TGTGCCAGCAGAAACAGGGTGAGTGAGCCCCAGCATTTT. Amino acid sequence: CASRNRVSEPQHF.

The rearrangement joins TRBV5-5 to TRBJ1-1; the D is unclear. The germline V and J ends were trimmed by 2 bases and 4 bases, with 6 bases remaining between them. The CDR3 spans 12 residues. Germline V gene sequence: CDR1 SGHKS, CDR2 YYEKEE (reference sequence). The CDR3 nucleotides are TGTGCCAGCAGCTTTCTCGGCACTGAAGCTTTCTTT. Protein product: CASSFLGTEAFF.

The rearrangement joins TRBV3-1 (or the pseudogene TRBV3-2) to TRBJ1-4, with D unclear. Germline CDR1 reads LGHDT; CDR2 reads YNNKEL (reference sequence). Trimming took 0 bases from V and 3 from J, leaving 5 bases between them. The CDR3 is made up of 14 amino acids. The CDR3 here is CASSQEAANEKLFF. In nucleotides, the CDR3 is TGTGCCAGCAGCCAAGAGGCAGCTAATGAAAAACTGTTTTTT.

CDR3 bases: TGTGCCAGCAGTGAACTAGCTAGGTCGAGCGCAGATACGCAGTATTTT. Protein: CASSELARSSADTQYF. This sequence joins TRBV2 and TRBJ2-3, with a weak D call TRBD2 (5 bases). V lost 2 bases and J 4 bases, leaving 16 bases between the germline ends. Germline loops: CDR1 SNHLY, CDR2 FYNNEI. CDR3 length equals 16 residues.

The gene calls are TRBV12-3 or TRBV12-4 and TRBJ2-1; 9 positions match TRBD2. The ends lost 6 bases at V and 13 bases at J; junction bases unmatched: 4. The CDR3 has 11 residues. The CDR3 here is CASSLGLAQFF. The CDR3 DNA reads TGTGCCAGCAGCCTGGGACTAGCTCAGTTCTTC.

This chain links TRBV10-3 with TRBJ2-7, with 7 bases aligning to TRBD1. The CDR3 sequence is 14 residues long. V lost 5 bases to trimming and J lost 0 bases; unmatched junction nucleotides: 4. CDR1 and CDR2 from the germline V gene are ENHRY and SYGVKD. CDR3 sequence: CAISFGQVSYEQYF. The CDR3 region has the DNA TGTGCCATCAGTTTCGGACAGGTCTCCTACGAGCAGTACTTC.

The chain recombines TRBV21-1 with TRBJ2-7; the table's D call, TRBD1, was not checked against the DNA. TRBV21-1 is a pseudogene. This CDR3 has 14 residues. The CDR3 sequence: CASQGATGIGEQYF. As DNA, the CDR3 is TGTGCCAGCCAGGGGGCTACAGGAATCGGCGAGCAGTACTTC.

V and J are TRBV27 and TRBJ2-2; no firm D call. This CDR3 region has 15 residues. Germline V CDR1 and CDR2: MNHEY, SMNVEV (reference sequence). V gave up 5 bases and J gave up 6 bases, with 16 bases separating them. The CDR3 bases are TGTGCCAGCAGTCATGGTCCCACGGTTGCCGGGGAGCTGTTTTTT. It codes for CASSHGPTVAGELFF.

The chain has TRBV7-9 and TRBJ1-6; 7 bases agree with TRBD1. The V gene's germline CDR1 is SEHNR and CDR2 FQNEAQ (reference sequence). The V and J ends lost 5 bases and 5 bases, in that order; junction bases with no gene match: 3. The CDR3 contains 14 residues. In DNA, the CDR3 is TGTGCCAGCAGCGAGGGACAGAATAATTCACCCCTCCACTTT. Protein: CASSEGQNNSPLHF.

The chain is built from TRBV6-2 or TRBV6-3 and TRBJ2-1, with 8 bases fitting TRBD2. V gave up 2 bases and J gave up 4 bases; unmatched junction bases: 4. The CDR3 extends over 15 amino acids. Per germline, CDR1 MNHEY and CDR2 SVGEGT. In DNA form, the CDR3 reads TGTGCCAGCAGTTACGGGCTAGCGGGTTACAATGAGCAGTTCTTC. Protein: CASSYGLAGYNEQFF.

The chain is built from TRBV7-9 and TRBJ2-7; D is uncertain. Deletions cut 1 base from V and 5 bases from J, with 15 bases between. The germline gives CDR1 SEHNR, CDR2 FQNEAQ (reference sequence). The CDR3 sequence is 15 residues long. The CDR3, as DNA: TGTGCCAGCAGCTTAGGGCCATCGGTTCGGGACGAGCAGTACTTC. Protein: CASSLGPSVRDEQYF.

CDR3 in DNA: TGTGCCAGCAGTTTAGGGAGGACCACAGATACGCAGTATTTT. It is translated as CASSLGRTTDTQYF. The chain couples TRBV28 to TRBJ2-3; possible D gene TRBD2, 6 bases. This CDR3 has 14 amino acids. Trimming left V 2 bases short and J 2 bases short, with 8 bases between. The germline V gene encodes CDR1 MDHEN and CDR2 SYDVKM.

This chain's CDR3 is CASRLRGGTNTEAFF. Here the CDR3 DNA reads TGTGCCAGCAGACTCCGGGGGGGAACGAACACTGAAGCTTTCTTT. The chain has TRBV28 and TRBJ1-1; a possible D gene is TRBD1 (5 bases). The germline V and J ends were trimmed by 6 bases and 1 base, with 15 bases remaining between them. CDR1 and CDR2 (germline): MDHEN, SYDVKM. This CDR3 contains 15 residues.

This chain connects TRBV5-1 to TRBJ2-6; 11 bases line up with TRBD2. The CDR3 contains 21 residues. With V trimmed by 1 base and J by 0 bases, 12 bases remained unmatched. Germline V lookup: CDR1 SGHRS, CDR2 YFSETQ. The CDR3 DNA reads TGCGCCAGCAGCTTGAAAGAAATAGCGGGGGGGTACCCCTCTGGGGCCAACGTCCTGACTTTC. This gives the protein CASSLKEIAGGYPSGANVLTF.

The rearrangement joins TRBV11-3 to TRBJ2-2, with 10 bases that match TRBD2. V lost 2 bases to trimming and J lost 4 bases; unmatched junction nucleotides: 10. Germline V gene lookup returns CDR1 SGHNT and CDR2 YENEEA. The CDR3 is made up of 18 amino acids. In DNA, the CDR3 is TGTGCCAGCAGCTTATTTGGAGCGGGGGGGCCGAGCACCGGGGAGCTGTTTTTT. The encoded protein is CASSLFGAGGPSTGELFF.

The V call is TRBV5-1, the J call TRBJ2-2; 8 positions match TRBD2. CDR1 and CDR2 from the germline V gene are SGHRS and YFSETQ. Trimming cost V 2 bases and J 6 bases; bases outside gene matches: 6. This CDR3 region has 15 residues. CDR3: CASSFNGGAAGELFF. The CDR3 DNA reads TGCGCCAGCAGCTTCAACGGGGGGGCCGCCGGGGAGCTGTTTTTT.

V is TRBV5-1 and J is TRBJ2-5, with TRBD2 as a possible D gene (6 bases). Germline V lookup: CDR1 SGHRS, CDR2 YFSETQ. The ends were cut back, 0 bases at V and 2 bases at J, with 17 bases in the middle. The CDR3 runs 17 residues. The CDR3 DNA follows: TGCGCCAGCAGCTTGGTGAAGGTAGCGGAGCTACAAGAGACCCAGTACTTC. This codes for CASSLVKVAELQETQYF. Variable domain in full (rest from reference TRBV5-1 and TRBJ2-5): KAGVTQTPRYLIKTRGQQVTLSCSPISGHRSVSWYQQTPGQGLQFLFEYFSETQRNKGNFPGRFSGRQFSNSRSEMNVSTLELGDSALYLCASSLVKVAELQETQYFGPGTRLLVL.

The chain links TRBV18 to TRBJ1-2; D is ambiguous. The CDR3 is 14 residues long. Germline CDR1 is KGHSH and CDR2 is LQKENI. The germline V and J ends were trimmed by 1 base and 2 bases, with 8 bases remaining between them. For the CDR3, the DNA is TGTGCCAGCTCACCACAGACGGGAAACTATGGCTACACCTTC. Residues: CASSPQTGNYGYTF.

The chain joins TRBV28 to TRBJ1-1; D unresolved. Deletions cut 2 bases from V and 5 bases from J, with 15 bases between. This CDR3 region has 15 residues. Germline-derived CDR1 and CDR2 are MDHEN and SYDVKM. The DNA for the CDR3 is TGTGCCAGCAGTTTAAGTCGTCCGGGAGGTACTGAAGCTTTCTTT. Protein sequence: CASSLSRPGGTEAFF.

This clone occurred once. The chain has TRBV11-2 and TRBJ1-6, with D uncertain. Germline assignment: CDR1 SGHAT and CDR2 FQNNGV. This CDR3 comprises 13 residues. V lost 3 bases and J 10 bases, leaving 10 bases between the germline ends. The CDR3 region has the DNA TGTGCCAGCAGCTTGGGCTCCGGATCACCCCTCCACTTT. This translates into CASSLGSGSPLHF.